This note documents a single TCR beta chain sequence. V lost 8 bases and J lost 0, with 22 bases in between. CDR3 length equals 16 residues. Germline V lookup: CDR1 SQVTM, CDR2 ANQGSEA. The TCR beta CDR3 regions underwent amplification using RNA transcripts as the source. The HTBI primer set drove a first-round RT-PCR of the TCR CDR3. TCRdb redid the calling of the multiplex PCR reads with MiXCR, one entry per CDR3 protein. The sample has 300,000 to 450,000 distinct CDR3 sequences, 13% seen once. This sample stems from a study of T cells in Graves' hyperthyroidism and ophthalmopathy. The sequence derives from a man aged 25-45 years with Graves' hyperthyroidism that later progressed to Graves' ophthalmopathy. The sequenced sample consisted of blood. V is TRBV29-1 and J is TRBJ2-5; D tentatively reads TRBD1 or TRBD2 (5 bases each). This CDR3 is CSSEGTETGYQETQYF. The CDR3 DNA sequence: TGCAGCTCGGAAGGGACCGAGACGGGGTACCAAGAGACCCAGTACTTC.